What follows are 9 T cell receptor beta chains derived from one specimen sequenced in a study of cytomegalovirus exposure and HLA in healthy donors. Primers for the PCR totalled 60 Vbeta and 13 Jbeta. This table comes from immunoSEQ multiplex PCR, and its TCRdb copy is limited to in-frame clones, with some not included. The data show around 150,000 clones, less than 80% seen once. Material for sequencing was PBMCs. The receptors here all came from a man aged 40-55 years in good health and CMV-seronegative.

This sequence joins TRBV6-6 and TRBJ1-6, with 9 bases identical to TRBD1. Germline CDR1 and CDR2: MNHNY and SVGAGI (reference sequence). J gave up 8 bases and V 4 bases, and 6 bases lay outside the gene matches. This CDR3 has 15 residues. CDR3 in DNA: TGTGCCAGCAGTTCCCGGGACAGGGTCCATTCACCCCTCCACTTT. Its translation is CASSSRDRVHSPLHF.

The rearrangement links TRBV9 to TRBJ1-4; D not certain. The germline V gene encodes CDR1 SGDLS and CDR2 YYNGEE. The CDR3 sequence is 15 residues long. V lost 4 bases and J lost 0, with 10 bases in between. The CDR3 coding sequence is TGTGCCAGCAGCTTAGGACTTGCAACTAATGAAAAACTGTTTTTT. It codes for CASSLGLATNEKLFF.

The V call is TRBV6-5, the J call TRBJ1-5; a possible D gene is TRBD1 (6 bases). The CDR3 is 14 amino acids. The V gene's germline CDR1 is MNHEY and CDR2 SVGAGI. Trimming cost V 0 bases and J 7 bases, with 10 bases left between them. The CDR3 coding sequence is TGTGCCAGCAGTTACTCAGACAGGAGGCAGCCCCAGCATTTT. Translation: CASSYSDRRQPQHF.

The genes are TRBV11-2 and TRBJ2-7; perhaps TRBD1 as D (6 bases). CDR3 length: 11 residues. Germline V gives CDR1 SGHAT, CDR2 FQNNGV. The V and J ends lost 5 bases and 6 bases respectively, with 8 bases between them. The CDR3 sequence is CASSGTPEQYF. For the CDR3, the DNA is TGTGCCAGCAGCGGGACACCCGAGCAGTACTTC.

The chain joins TRBV27 to TRBJ1-5; possible D gene TRBD1, 6 bases. Trimming removed 6 bases from V and 1 base from J, with 13 bases in between. The CDR3 runs to 15 residues. Germline CDR1 reads MNHEY; CDR2 reads SMNVEV (reference sequence). The CDR3 reads CASRRDRLSNQPQHF. The CDR3 nucleotides read TGTGCCAGCAGAAGAGACAGGCTGAGCAATCAGCCCCAGCATTTT.

This clone came up a few times. The chain couples TRBV9 to TRBJ1-6; D is perhaps TRBD1 (5 bases). Germline assignment: CDR1 SGDLS and CDR2 YYNGEE. The CDR3 runs to 14 residues. Trimming took 2 bases from V and 5 from J, leaving 8 bases between them. The CDR3 DNA reads TGTGCCAGCAGCGTGGGGGGAAATAATTCACCCCTCCACTTT. Protein: CASSVGGNNSPLHF.

The chain is built from TRBV27 and TRBJ2-2; 9 positions match TRBD1. The CDR3 is 17 amino acids. Germline V CDR1 and CDR2: MNHEY, SMNVEV (reference sequence). Trimming cost V 2 bases and J 6 bases; bases outside gene matches: 10. The CDR3, as DNA: TGTGCCAGCAGTTTAAAACCCGGGACAGGGTCTGCCGGGGAGCTGTTTTTT. This sequence encodes CASSLKPGTGSAGELFF.

V gene TRBV6-1 combines with J gene TRBJ2-7; 10 bases match TRBD2. The CDR3 extends over 15 amino acids. The germline V gene has CDR1 MNHNS and CDR2 SASEGT. The ends lost 4 bases at V and 1 base at J; junction bases unmatched: 4. CDR3 residues: CASSATSGSSYEQYF. The DNA of the CDR3 is TGTGCCAGCAGTGCGACTAGCGGGTCTTCCTACGAGCAGTACTTC.

The V gene is TRBV11-2, the J gene TRBJ2-2; TRBD1 matches at 10 bases. Germline values: CDR1 SGHAT, CDR2 FQNNGV. The CDR3 covers 19 residues. Losses at the gene ends were 7 bases for V and 4 bases for J; bases not matched to a gene: 18. The CDR3 protein is CASTLTGGGMSMSTGELFF. As DNA, the CDR3 is TGTGCCAGCACCTTGACAGGGGGCGGCATGTCAATGAGCACCGGGGAGCTGTTTTTT.